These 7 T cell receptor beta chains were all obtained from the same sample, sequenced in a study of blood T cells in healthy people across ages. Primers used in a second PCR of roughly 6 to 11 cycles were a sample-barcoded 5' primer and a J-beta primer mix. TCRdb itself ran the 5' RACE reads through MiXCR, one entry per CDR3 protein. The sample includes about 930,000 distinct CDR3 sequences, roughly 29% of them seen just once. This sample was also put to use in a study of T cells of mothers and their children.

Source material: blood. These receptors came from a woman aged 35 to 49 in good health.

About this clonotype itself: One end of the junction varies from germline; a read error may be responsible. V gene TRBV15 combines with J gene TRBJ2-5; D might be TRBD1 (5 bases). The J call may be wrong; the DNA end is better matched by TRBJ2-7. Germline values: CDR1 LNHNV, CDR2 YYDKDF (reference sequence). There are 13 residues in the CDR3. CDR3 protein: CTTSRDQGFEQYF. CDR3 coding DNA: TGTACCACCAGCAGAGATCAGGGTTTCGAGCAGTACTTC.

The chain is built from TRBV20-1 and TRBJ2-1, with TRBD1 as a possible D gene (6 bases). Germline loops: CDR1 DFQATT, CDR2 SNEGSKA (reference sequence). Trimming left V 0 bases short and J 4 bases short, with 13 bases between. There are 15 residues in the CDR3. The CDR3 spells CSARDPQGFYNEQFF. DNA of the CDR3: TGCAGTGCTAGAGATCCCCAGGGGTTTTACAATGAGCAGTTCTTC.

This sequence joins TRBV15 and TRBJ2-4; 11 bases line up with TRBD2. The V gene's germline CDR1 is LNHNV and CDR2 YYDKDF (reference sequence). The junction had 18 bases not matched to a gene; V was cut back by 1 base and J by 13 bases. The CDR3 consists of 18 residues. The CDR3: CATSRVLPGLAGYNEQYF. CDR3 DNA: TGTGCCACCAGCAGAGTTCTCCCCGGACTAGCGGGCTACAATGAGCAGTACTTC.

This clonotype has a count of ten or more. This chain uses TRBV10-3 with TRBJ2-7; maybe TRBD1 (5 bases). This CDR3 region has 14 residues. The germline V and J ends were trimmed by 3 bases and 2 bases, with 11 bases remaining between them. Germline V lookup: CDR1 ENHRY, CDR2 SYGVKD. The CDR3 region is CAISDRQRTYEQYF. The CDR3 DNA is TGTGCCATCAGTGATCGACAGAGAACCTACGAGCAGTACTTC.

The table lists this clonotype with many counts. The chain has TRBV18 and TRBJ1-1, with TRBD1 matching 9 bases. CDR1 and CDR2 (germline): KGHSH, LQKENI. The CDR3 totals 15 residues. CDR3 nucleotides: TGTGCTACCAAGCGTGGACAGGGGTCGAACACTGAAGCTTTCTTT. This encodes CATKRGQGSNTEAFF. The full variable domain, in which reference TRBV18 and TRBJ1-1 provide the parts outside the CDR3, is NAGVMQNPRHLVRRRGQEARLRCSPMKGHSHVYWYRQLPEEGLKFMVYLQKENIIDESGMPKERFSAEFPKEGPSILRIQQVVRGDSAAYFCATKRGQGSNTEAFFGQGTRLTVV.

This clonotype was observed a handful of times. The CDR3 region has the DNA TGCAGCGTCGCAGATACCGGGACAGGGGCCTACGAGCAGTACTTC. Protein: CSVADTGTGAYEQYF. V and J are TRBV29-1 and TRBJ2-7; 10 bases fit TRBD1. The V gene end was trimmed by 6 bases and the J gene end by 2 bases; junction bases not matched to a gene: 10. CDR3 size: 15 residues. Germline CDR1 SQVTM, CDR2 ANQGSEA.

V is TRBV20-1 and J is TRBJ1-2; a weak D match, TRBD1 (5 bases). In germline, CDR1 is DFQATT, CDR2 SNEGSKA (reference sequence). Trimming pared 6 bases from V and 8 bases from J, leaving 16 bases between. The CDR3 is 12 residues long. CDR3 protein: CSAPTDGGGYTF. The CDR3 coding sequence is TGCAGTGCCCCGACAGACGGAGGGGGCTACACCTTC.